This T cell receptor beta chain appears in the sequencing data of a study of metastatic and nonmetastatic thyroid tumors. As for the study in general: Repertoires were compared across blood and tumor or nodule tissue from malignant and benign thyroid patients.

Until they underwent thyroid surgery, no patient had received any treatment. Authors' methods: To classify distant metastasis in papillary thyroid cancer, a model was built from CDR3 differences across clinicopathological groups. TCRdb recomputed clones from the PCR reads via MiXCR. These V and J calls rely on TCRdb rather than the paper's analysis. Among about 33,000 clones listed, 15% to 20% were seen once. This CDR3 comprises 15 residues. V was clipped by 1 base and J by 1 base, with 11 bases between them. The germline V gene encodes CDR1 LNHDA and CDR2 SQIVND (reference sequence). The chain has TRBV19 and TRBJ2-7; D not certain. The specimen was blood. The receptor was isolated from a female donor with papillary thyroid cancer or a benign thyroid nodule (not recorded which). Some clones in this sample may be carry-over from other donors' samples. For the CDR3, the DNA is TGTGCCAGTAGTATAGTTGGCTGGGTGTCCTACGAGCAGTACTTC. It is translated as CASSIVGWVSYEQYF.